This T cell receptor (beta chain) was profiled in a study of regulatory T cells in long-lasting Graves disease. Stated time point: newly diagnosed GD, antithyroid drugs for less than 3 months. PBMC RNA was the source of the TCR library. The CDR3 has 16 amino acids. CDR1 and CDR2 (germline): SGHTA, FQGNSA. V shed 6 bases and J shed 0 bases, with 16 bases lying between them. For TCR beta, libraries came from iRepertoire HTBI primers and Arm-PCR of CDR3 regions. A single record per CDR3 protein comes from TCRdb applying MiXCR to the multiplex PCR reads. The sample lists roughly 420,000 distinct CDR3 sequences, around 16% occurring once.

The chain couples TRBV7-2 to TRBJ2-3; TRBD2 might be the D (7 bases). The input for sequencing was peripheral blood mononuclear cells (PBMCs), taken at new diagnosis, from a patient treated with antithyroid drugs. This clonotype was sampled from a female donor with Graves disease. The CDR3 region has the DNA TGTGCCAGCAGACGAGTGGCGGGGGCTAGCACAGATACGCAGTATTTT. Translating gives CASRRVAGASTDTQYF.